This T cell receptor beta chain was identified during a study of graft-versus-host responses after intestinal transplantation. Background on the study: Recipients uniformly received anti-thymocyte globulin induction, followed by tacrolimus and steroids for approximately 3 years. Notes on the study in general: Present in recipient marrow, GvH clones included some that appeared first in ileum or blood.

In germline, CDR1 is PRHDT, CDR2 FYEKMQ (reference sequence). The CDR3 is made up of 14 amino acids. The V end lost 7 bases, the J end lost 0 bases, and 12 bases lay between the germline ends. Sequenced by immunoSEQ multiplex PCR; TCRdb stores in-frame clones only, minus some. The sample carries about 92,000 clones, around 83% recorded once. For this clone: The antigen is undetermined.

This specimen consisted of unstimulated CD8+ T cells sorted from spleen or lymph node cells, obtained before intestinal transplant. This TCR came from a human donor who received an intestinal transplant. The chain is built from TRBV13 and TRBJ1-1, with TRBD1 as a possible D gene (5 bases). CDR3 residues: CASTEGALNTEAFF. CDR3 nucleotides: TGTGCCAGCACCGAAGGGGCTCTGAACACTGAAGCTTTCTTT.